This T cell receptor (beta chain) was sequenced for a study of Tregs in tolerant kidney transplant recipients. Findings and caveats of the study: Activated donor B cell expansion appeared to reveal the most relevant donor-specific TCRbeta repertoire. Changing PCR primers prevented nucleotide comparison between some patients' samples. Biological reproducibility was not directly addressed in this study.

The CDR3 runs 15 residues. V lost 6 bases to trimming and J lost 2 bases; unmatched junction nucleotides: 10. The germline gives CDR1 SGHDN, CDR2 FVKESK. Repertoires were generated with immunoSEQ multiplex PCR, while TCRdb's copy carries only in-frame clones and drops some. The repertoire holds about 83,000 clones, with roughly 98% as singletons. Concerning this clone: The antigen remains undetermined.

CD4+CD25+CD127- Tregs, CD4+CD25- non-Tregs, CD4 and CD8 cells were sorted. Source: CD4+ T cells from blood, taken before the transplant. The chain combines TRBV14 with TRBJ2-7; 7 bases fit TRBD2. The TCR originated in a human donor who received a combined kidney and bone marrow transplant. The CDR3 protein is CASSDIWAGAYEQYF. CDR3 in DNA: TGTGCCAGCAGTGACATTTGGGCGGGGGCCTACGAGCAGTACTTC.